Sequencing of this TCR beta chain was carried out in a study of T cell repertoires in cytomegalovirus infection. As for the study in general: An indication of both CMV infection and matching HLA type came from public TCR beta signatures.

Trimming pared 4 bases from V and 4 bases from J, leaving 10 bases between. CDR1 SGHTA and CDR2 FQGTGA come from the germline V gene. CDR3 length equals 13 residues. One entry per CDR3 protein results from TCRdb running MiXCR on the reads. The sample includes 150,000 to 190,000 distinct CDR3 sequences, about a quarter of them seen just once. As regards this clonotype: Its antigen is unknown.

Study-level findings and limits: The ex vivo response showed dominance by HLA-C-restricted CMV-specific TCR beta clonotypes. CMV carriers with the relevant HLA were identified by cumulative public TCR beta family frequency.

The sample comprised PBMCs. The chain employs TRBV7-3 and TRBJ1-1; no clear D gene. The sequence came from a human donor in good health (CMV status not recorded). Some clones in this sample may be carry-over from other donors' samples. The DNA of the CDR3 is TGTGCCAGCAGCTCGACCATAGGCACTGAAGCTTTCTTT. It yields the protein CASSSTIGTEAFF.